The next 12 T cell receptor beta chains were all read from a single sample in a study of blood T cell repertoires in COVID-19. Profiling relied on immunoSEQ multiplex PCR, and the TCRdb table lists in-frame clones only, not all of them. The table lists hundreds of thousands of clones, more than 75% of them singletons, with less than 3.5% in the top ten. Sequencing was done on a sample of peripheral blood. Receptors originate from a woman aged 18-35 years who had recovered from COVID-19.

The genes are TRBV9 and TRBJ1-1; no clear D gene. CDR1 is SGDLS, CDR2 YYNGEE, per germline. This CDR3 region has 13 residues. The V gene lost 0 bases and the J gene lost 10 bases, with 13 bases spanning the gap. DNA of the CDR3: TGTGCCAGCAGCGTAGCTGATGAGGGATTAGCTTTCTTT. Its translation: CASSVADEGLAFF.

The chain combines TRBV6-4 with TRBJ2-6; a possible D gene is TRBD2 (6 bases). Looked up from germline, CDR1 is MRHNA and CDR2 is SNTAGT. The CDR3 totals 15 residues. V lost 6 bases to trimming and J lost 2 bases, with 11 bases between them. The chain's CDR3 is CASRPEGTGANVLTF. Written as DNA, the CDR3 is TGTGCCAGCAGGCCGGAGGGAACTGGGGCCAACGTCCTGACTTTC.

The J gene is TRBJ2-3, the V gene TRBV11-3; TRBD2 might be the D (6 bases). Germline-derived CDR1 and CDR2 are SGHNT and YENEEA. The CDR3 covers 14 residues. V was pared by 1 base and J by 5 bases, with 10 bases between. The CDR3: CASSLGGTVDTQYF. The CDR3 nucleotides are TGTGCCAGCAGCTTAGGCGGGACGGTAGATACGCAGTATTTT.

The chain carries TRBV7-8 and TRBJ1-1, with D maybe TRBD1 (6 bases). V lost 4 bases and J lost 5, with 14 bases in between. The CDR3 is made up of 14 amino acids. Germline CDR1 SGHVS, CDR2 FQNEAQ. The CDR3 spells CASSSVAGVTEAFF. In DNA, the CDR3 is TGTGCCAGCAGCTCTGTGGCAGGGGTGACTGAAGCTTTCTTT.

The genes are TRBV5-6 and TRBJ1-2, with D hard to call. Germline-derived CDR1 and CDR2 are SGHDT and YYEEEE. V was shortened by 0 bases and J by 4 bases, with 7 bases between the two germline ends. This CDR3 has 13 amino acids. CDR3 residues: CASSLVGPYGYTF. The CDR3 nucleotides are TGTGCCAGCAGCTTGGTTGGCCCCTATGGCTACACCTTC.

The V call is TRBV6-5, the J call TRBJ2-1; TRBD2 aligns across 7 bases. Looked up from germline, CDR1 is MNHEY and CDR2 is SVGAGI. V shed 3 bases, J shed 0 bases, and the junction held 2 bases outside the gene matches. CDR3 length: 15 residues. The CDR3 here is CASSYGGGSYNEQFF. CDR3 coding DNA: TGTGCCAGCAGTTATGGCGGGGGCTCCTACAATGAGCAGTTCTTC.

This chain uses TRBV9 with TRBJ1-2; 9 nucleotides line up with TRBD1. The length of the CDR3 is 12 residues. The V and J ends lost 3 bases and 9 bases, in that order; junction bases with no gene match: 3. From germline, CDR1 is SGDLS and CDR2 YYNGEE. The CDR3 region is CASSADRGSYTF. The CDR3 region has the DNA TGTGCCAGCAGCGCGGACAGGGGCAGCTACACCTTC.

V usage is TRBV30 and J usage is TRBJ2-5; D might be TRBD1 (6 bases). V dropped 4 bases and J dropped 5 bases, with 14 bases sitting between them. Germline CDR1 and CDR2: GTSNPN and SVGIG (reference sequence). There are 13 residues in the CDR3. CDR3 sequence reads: CAWTQGLRETQYF. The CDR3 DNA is TGTGCCTGGACACAGGGCCTGAGGGAGACCCAGTACTTC.

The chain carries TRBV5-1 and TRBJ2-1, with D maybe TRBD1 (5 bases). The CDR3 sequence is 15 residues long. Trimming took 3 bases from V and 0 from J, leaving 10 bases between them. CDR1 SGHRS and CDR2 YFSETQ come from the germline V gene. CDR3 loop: CASSWGPSSYNEQFF. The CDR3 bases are TGCGCCAGCAGCTGGGGCCCTAGCTCCTACAATGAGCAGTTCTTC.

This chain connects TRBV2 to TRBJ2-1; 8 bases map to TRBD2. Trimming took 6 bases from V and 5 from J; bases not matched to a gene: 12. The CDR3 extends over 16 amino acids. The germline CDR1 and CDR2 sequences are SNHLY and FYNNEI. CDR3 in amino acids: CASRFSGNTVHNEQFF. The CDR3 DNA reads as TGTGCCAGCAGGTTTAGCGGGAATACGGTTCACAATGAGCAGTTCTTC. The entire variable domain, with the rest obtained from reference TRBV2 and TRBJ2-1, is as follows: EPEVTQTPSHQVTQMGQEVILRCVPISNHLYFYWYRQILGQKVEFLVSFYNNEISEKSEIFDDQFSVERPDGSNFTLKIRSTKLEDSAMYFCASRFSGNTVHNEQFFGPGTRLTVL.

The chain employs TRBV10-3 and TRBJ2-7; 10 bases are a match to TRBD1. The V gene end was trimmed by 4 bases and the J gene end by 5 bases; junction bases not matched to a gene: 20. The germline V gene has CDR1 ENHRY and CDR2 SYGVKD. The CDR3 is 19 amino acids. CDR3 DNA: TGTGCCATCAGTGCCTCGCGGGCCTCGACAGGGGGCTTCGGTAACGAGCAGTACGTC. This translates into CAISASRASTGGFGNEQYV.

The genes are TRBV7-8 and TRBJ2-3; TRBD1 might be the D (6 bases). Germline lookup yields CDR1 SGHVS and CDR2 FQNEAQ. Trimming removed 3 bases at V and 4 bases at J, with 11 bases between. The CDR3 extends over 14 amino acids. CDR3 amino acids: CASSFGRTADTQYF. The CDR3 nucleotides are TGTGCCAGCAGCTTTGGAAGGACAGCAGATACGCAGTATTTT.